Described below is a single TCR beta chain sequence and its context. In the authors' methods: Reference gene primer amplification yielded estimated nucleated cell counts. TCRdb's table, derived via immunoSEQ multiplex PCR, lists solely in-frame clones and lacks some. V and J calls and clone size come straight from that table; D and trimming were deduced from the DNA. This repertoire shows fewer than 250,000 clones, less than 90% found once; its top ten account for 0.6% to 0.9%. This sample is drawn from a study of blood T cell repertoires in COVID-19. Study background: PBMCs, B-cell-depleted T cells, or T cells provided the cDNA or gDNA that made up the material.

Germline V gene data show CDR1 as LGHDT and CDR2 as YNNKEL (reference sequence). The CDR3 loop spans 18 amino acids. V shed 1 base and J shed 4 bases, with 23 bases lying between them. The sample was peripheral blood. This TCR was sampled from a woman aged 70-85 years with acute or convalescent COVID-19. The J gene is TRBJ2-7, the V gene TRBV3-1 (or the pseudogene TRBV3-2), with D possibly matching TRBD1 (5 bases). The CDR3 protein is CASSQAPKRQILHYEQYF. The DNA for the CDR3 is TGTGCCAGCAGCCAAGCGCCCAAAAGACAGATCCTTCATTACGAGCAGTACTTC.